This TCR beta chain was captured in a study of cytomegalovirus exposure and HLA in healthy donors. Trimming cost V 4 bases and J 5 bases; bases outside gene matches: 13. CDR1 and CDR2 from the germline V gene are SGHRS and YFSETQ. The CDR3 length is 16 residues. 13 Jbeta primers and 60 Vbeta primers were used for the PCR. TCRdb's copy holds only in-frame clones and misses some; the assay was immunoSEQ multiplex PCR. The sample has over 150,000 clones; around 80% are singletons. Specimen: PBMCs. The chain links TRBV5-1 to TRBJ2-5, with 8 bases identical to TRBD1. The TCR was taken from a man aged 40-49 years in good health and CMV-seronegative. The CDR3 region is CASSRTRQGASETQYF. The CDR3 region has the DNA TGCGCCAGCAGCCGAACTCGGCAGGGGGCATCGGAGACCCAGTACTTC.